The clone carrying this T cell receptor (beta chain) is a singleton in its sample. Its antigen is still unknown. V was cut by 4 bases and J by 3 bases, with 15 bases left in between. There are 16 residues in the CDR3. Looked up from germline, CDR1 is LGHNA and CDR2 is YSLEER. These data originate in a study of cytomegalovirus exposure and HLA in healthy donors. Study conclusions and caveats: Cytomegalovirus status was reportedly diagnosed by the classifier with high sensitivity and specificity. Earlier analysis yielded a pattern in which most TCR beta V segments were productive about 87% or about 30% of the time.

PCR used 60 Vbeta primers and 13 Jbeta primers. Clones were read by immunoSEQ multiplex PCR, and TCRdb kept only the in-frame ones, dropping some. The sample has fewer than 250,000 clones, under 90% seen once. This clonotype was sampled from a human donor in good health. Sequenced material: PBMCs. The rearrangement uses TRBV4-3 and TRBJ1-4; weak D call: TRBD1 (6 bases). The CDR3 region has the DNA TGCGCCAGCAGCCCACGAGGGGGGGAGGCTAATGAAAAACTGTTTTTT. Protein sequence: CASSPRGGEANEKLFF.